Below, 26 T cell receptor beta chains from the same sample are listed, as sequenced in a study of cytomegalovirus exposure and HLA in healthy donors. The PCR ran on 60 Vbeta and 13 Jbeta primers. TCRdb's table, derived via immunoSEQ multiplex PCR, lists solely in-frame clones and lacks some. Of about 200,000 clones in the sample, about 84% were seen once. The sequencing input was PBMCs. Every receptor here comes from a woman under 40 in good health and CMV-seropositive.

CDR3 amino acids: CAIDQQDRDQPQHF. The CDR3 region has the DNA TGTGCCATAGATCAGCAAGACAGGGATCAGCCCCAGCATTTT. This chain joins TRBV10-3 and TRBJ1-5, with 7 bases that match TRBD1. V lost 9 bases to trimming and J lost 5 bases; unmatched junction nucleotides: 10. Per germline, CDR1 ENHRY and CDR2 SYGVKD. The CDR3 covers 14 residues.

The chain is built from TRBV28 and TRBJ2-7; D may be TRBD1 (6 bases). With 2 bases removed from V and 2 bases from J, the gap between germline ends came to 10 bases. The CDR3 consists of 14 residues. Germline V CDR1 and CDR2: MDHEN, SYDVKM. CDR3 nucleotide sequence: TGTGCCAGCAGTTTAAAGACAGGAGCCTACGAGCAGTACTTC. Translating gives CASSLKTGAYEQYF.

The chain carries TRBV6-5 and TRBJ1-1, with D possibly TRBD1 on 6 matching bases. This CDR3 comprises 14 residues. Germline CDR1 reads MNHEY; CDR2 reads SVGAGI. V was clipped by 6 bases and J by 6 bases, with 17 bases between them. The CDR3 DNA sequence: TGTGCCAGCAGGGAAATACAGGGCCGGGCTGAAGCTTTCTTT. Encoded protein: CASREIQGRAEAFF.

In this sample, this clone turned up a few times. The chain is built from TRBV27 and TRBJ2-7, with 7 nucleotides matching TRBD1. Losses at the gene ends were 6 bases for V and 3 bases for J; bases not matched to a gene: 8. The CDR3 spans 14 residues. Germline values: CDR1 MNHEY, CDR2 SMNVEV (reference sequence). The DNA for the CDR3 is TGTGCCAGCAGCCCCCGACAGGGTGGCTACGAGCAGTACTTC. Its protein product is CASSPRQGGYEQYF.

The V gene is TRBV25-1, the J gene TRBJ1-1; D remains unclear. CDR3 size: 11 residues. CDR1 and CDR2 from the germline V gene are MGHDK and SYGVNS. Between the trimmed V and J ends, which lost 3 bases and 10 bases, there was a span of 9 bases. The CDR3 nucleotides read TGTGCCAGCAGTGACGGCCGAGGAGCTTTCTTT. It yields the protein CASSDGRGAFF.

This clone has just one count. This rearrangement joins TRBV6-1 to TRBJ1-6, with TRBD1 identical over 10 bases. With V trimmed by 7 bases and J by 10 bases, 7 bases remained unmatched. The CDR3 loop spans 14 amino acids. Germline assignment: CDR1 MNHNS and CDR2 SASEGT. The CDR3 nucleotides read TGTGCCAGCACCCGGACAGGGGGAGAGTCACCCCTCCACTTT. Translated, it gives CASTRTGGESPLHF.

This sequence joins TRBV7-2 and TRBJ1-4; D is uncertain. Germline values: CDR1 SGHTA, CDR2 FQGNSA. Trimming left V 1 base short and J 3 bases short, with 6 bases between. CDR3 size: 14 residues. The CDR3 coding sequence is TGTGCCAGCAGCTTAGAGAGGGCTAATGAAAAACTGTTTTTT. Translating it yields CASSLERANEKLFF.

The count of this clone is one. This rearrangement joins TRBV11-1 to TRBJ1-2; 9 nucleotides line up with TRBD1. This CDR3 is built from 16 residues. The V gene end was trimmed by 5 bases and the J gene end by 0 bases; junction bases not matched to a gene: 7. From germline, CDR1 is SGHAT and CDR2 FQDESV (reference sequence). As DNA, the CDR3 is TGTGCCAGCAGCCCGGGACAGGGAACGACTAACTATGGCTACACCTTC. It is translated as CASSPGQGTTNYGYTF.

This chain joins TRBV5-4 and TRBJ2-7; 8 bases fit TRBD2. Trimming removed 1 base from V and 7 bases from J; junction bases left unmatched: 10. Germline CDR1 is SGHNT and CDR2 is YYREEE (reference sequence). CDR3 size: 15 residues. In DNA form, the CDR3 reads TGTGCCAGCAGCTTGCCGCTAGCGGGCCCGCGGGAGCAGTACTTC. Translated: CASSLPLAGPREQYF.

The V gene is TRBV11-2, the J gene TRBJ1-3; D ambiguous. This CDR3 region has 15 residues. The germline V gene has CDR1 SGHAT and CDR2 FQNNGV. Trimming took off 0 bases at V and 9 bases at J, with 15 bases between the two ends. CDR3 sequence (DNA): TGTGCCAGCAGCTTAGACGGGTTGAAGGAAAGCACCATATATTTT. Its protein is CASSLDGLKESTIYF.

The chain has TRBV15 and TRBJ2-7, with TRBD2 identical over 11 bases. The V gene end was trimmed by 0 bases and the J gene end by 7 bases; junction bases not matched to a gene: 5. Germline CDR1 and CDR2: LNHNV and YYDKDF (reference sequence). The CDR3 is 15 residues long. The CDR3 DNA is TGTGCCACCAGCAGAGAGTTAGCGGGGGGGAGGGAGCAGTACTTC. Its protein is CATSRELAGGREQYF.

This clone appeared a single time. Other DNA sequences in the same sample also yield this CDR3. This sequence joins TRBV5-6 and TRBJ2-7, with TRBD2 matching 7 bases. The CDR3 has 12 residues. The ends lost 2 bases at V and 6 bases at J; junction bases unmatched: 2. Per germline, CDR1 SGHDT and CDR2 YYEEEE. CDR3 region: CASSLSGGEQYF. CDR3 DNA sequence: TGTGCCAGCAGCTTATCGGGGGGCGAGCAGTACTTC.

V usage is TRBV6-5 and J usage is TRBJ2-7; 9 bases match TRBD1. CDR3 length equals 15 residues. V lost 8 bases, J lost 1 base, and 9 bases stayed unmatched. The V gene's germline CDR1 is MNHEY and CDR2 SVGAGI. The CDR3 DNA sequence: TGTGCCAGCGGGGGCGGGACAGGGAGTTCCTACGAGCAGTACTTC. Its protein product is CASGGGTGSSYEQYF.

This rearrangement joins TRBV6-5 to TRBJ2-1; no clear D gene. Germline CDR1 reads MNHEY; CDR2 reads SVGAGI. The V end lost 2 bases, the J end lost 5 bases, and 7 bases lay between the germline ends. This CDR3 contains 13 residues. The CDR3 DNA reads TGTGCCAGCAGTTACGGGCCAAACAATGAGCAGTTCTTC. It specifies CASSYGPNNEQFF.

The chain recombines TRBV27 with TRBJ1-2, with 8 positions matching TRBD1. V lost 5 bases, J lost 7 bases, and 6 bases stayed unmatched. This CDR3 region has 13 residues. The germline gives CDR1 MNHEY, CDR2 SMNVEV (reference sequence). This chain's CDR3 is CASSPGTGFGYTF. The DNA of the CDR3 is TGTGCCAGCAGTCCCGGGACAGGATTTGGCTACACCTTC.

This clone was observed a few times. Other DNA sequences within the sample encode an identical CDR3. The chain links TRBV5-1 to TRBJ2-5; tentatively, D is TRBD1 (6 bases). Trimming took 2 bases from V and 0 from J, leaving 8 bases between them. This CDR3 region has 14 residues. Germline CDR1 is SGHRS and CDR2 is YFSETQ. The CDR3, as DNA: TGCGCCAGCAGCTTAAGGGACAACCAAGAGACCCAGTACTTC. It specifies CASSLRDNQETQYF.

The chain carries TRBV6-1 and TRBJ2-5; 8 nucleotides line up with TRBD1. The CDR3 contains 14 residues. Per germline, CDR1 MNHNS and CDR2 SASEGT. Germline trimming cut 8 bases from V and 1 base from J; bases unmatched to any gene: 6. CDR3: CASHRTGIQETQYF. The CDR3 coding sequence is TGTGCCAGCCACAGGACAGGGATCCAAGAGACCCAGTACTTC.

The chain couples TRBV7-2 to TRBJ2-1; 8 nucleotides align to TRBD1. This CDR3 has 13 residues. CDR1 and CDR2 from the germline V gene are SGHTA and FQGNSA. V trimming: 4 bases; J trimming: 10 bases; junction bases outside the gene matches: 6. This CDR3 is CASSSDREEEQFF. CDR3 in DNA: TGTGCCAGCAGCTCGGACAGGGAGGAGGAGCAGTTCTTC.

A note on this clone: One end of the junction does not line up with germline, which may come from a read error. The chain couples TRBV7-9 to TRBJ1-2; D is perhaps TRBD1 (5 bases). The CDR3 totals 15 residues. In germline, CDR1 is SEHNR, CDR2 FQNEAQ (reference sequence). CDR3 amino acids: CSSSPLQGFNYGYTF. CDR3 nucleotides: TGTTCCAGCAGCCCGCTTCAGGGTTTTAACTATGGCTACACCTTC. Full variable domain (outside the CDR3, taken from reference TRBV7-9 and TRBJ1-2): DTGVSQNPRHKITKRGQNVTFRCDPISEHNRLYWYRQTLGQGPEFLTYFQNEAQLEKSRLLSDRFSAERPKGSFSTLEIQRTEQGDSAMYLCSSSPLQGFNYGYTFGSGTRLTVV.

This clone was recorded a few times. This chain uses TRBV7-9 with TRBJ2-5; 10 bases are a match to TRBD1. With 5 bases clipped from V and 3 bases from J, the junction kept 9 bases outside the gene matches. Germline CDR1 SEHNR, CDR2 FQNEAQ (reference sequence). The CDR3 consists of 16 residues. CDR3 loop: CASSPPDRGKEETQYF. The CDR3 bases are TGTGCCAGCAGCCCCCCGGACAGGGGGAAAGAAGAGACCCAGTACTTC.

In this sample, this clone turned up a few times. This chain links TRBV14 with TRBJ2-5; 8 bases are shared with TRBD1. The CDR3 runs to 15 residues. The V gene end was trimmed by 5 bases and the J gene end by 4 bases; junction bases not matched to a gene: 9. Germline CDR1 reads SGHDN; CDR2 reads FVKESK. The CDR3 region has the DNA TGTGCCAGCAGCTTCCAGGGGGCGACGAGAGAGACCCAGTACTTC. Its protein is CASSFQGATRETQYF.

The rearrangement uses TRBV11-2 and TRBJ2-3; perhaps TRBD1 as D (6 bases). Trimming took off 3 bases at V and 4 bases at J, with 11 bases between the two ends. This CDR3 is built from 14 residues. CDR1 and CDR2 from the germline V gene are SGHAT and FQNNGV. The CDR3 is CASSFWTAADTQYF. In DNA, the CDR3 is TGTGCCAGCAGCTTCTGGACAGCAGCAGATACGCAGTATTTT.

The rearrangement uses TRBV4-1 and TRBJ2-5; possibly TRBD2 for D (6 bases). V was pared by 5 bases and J by 5 bases, with 24 bases between. Germline lookup yields CDR1 MGHRA and CDR2 YSYEKL. The CDR3 spans 17 residues. The CDR3 protein is CASSSSLRLVPPETQYF. DNA of the CDR3: TGCGCCAGCAGCTCTTCACTACGACTAGTTCCGCCGGAGACCCAGTACTTC.

CDR3 loop: CASSFQGRDTQYF. The DNA of the CDR3 is TGTGCCAGCAGCTTTCAGGGGCGGGATACGCAGTATTTT. The chain links TRBV5-4 to TRBJ2-3, with D possibly TRBD1 on 6 matching bases. The CDR3 is made up of 13 amino acids. Germline lookup yields CDR1 SGHNT and CDR2 YYREEE (reference sequence). The germline V and J ends were trimmed by 2 bases and 6 bases, with 10 bases remaining between them.

This rearrangement joins TRBV5-1 to TRBJ2-2; 9 nucleotides align to TRBD1. The trim removed 1 base at V and 7 bases at J, leaving 5 bases unmatched. This CDR3 region has 15 residues. CDR1 SGHRS and CDR2 YFSETQ come from the germline V gene. The CDR3 protein is CASSLTQGAGGELFF. The CDR3 coding sequence is TGCGCCAGCAGCTTGACACAGGGGGCCGGCGGGGAGCTGTTTTTT.

V is TRBV29-1 and J is TRBJ1-4; D is ambiguous. V was clipped by 5 bases and J by 1 base, with 8 bases between them. Germline CDR1 reads SQVTM; CDR2 reads ANQGSEA. The CDR3 totals 13 residues. CDR3 sequence reads: CSVFGVTNEKLFF. CDR3 coding DNA: TGCAGCGTTTTTGGAGTAACTAATGAAAAACTGTTTTTT.